This TCR beta chain was identified in a study of post-analysis software for immune sequencing data. Whole-study context: The patients showed relapsing-remitting, secondary progressive and progressive-relapsing multiple sclerosis courses.

Study observations and caveats: With TRBV5-6, TRBV5-1 and TRBV20-1 included, about five TRBV segments were more frequent in patients than in controls. Multiple sclerosis patients had significantly lower normalized Chao1 diversity than controls.

Unique molecular identifiers were built into the TCR beta cDNA libraries. The T cell input of about 0.9 to 11 million gave around 450,000 cDNA molecules. TCRdb ran MiXCR on the PCR reads and lists one entry per CDR3 protein. In the table there are about 540,000 distinct CDR3 sequences, around 36% of which are singletons. Germline-derived CDR1 and CDR2 are SGHRS and YFSETQ. The CDR3 spans 16 residues. With V trimmed by 7 bases and J by 6 bases, 12 bases remained unmatched. This clonotype was seen only a few times. Its antigen remains unidentified. The chain combines TRBV5-1 with TRBJ2-1; 11 nucleotides align to TRBD1. The origin of this receptor is a girl aged 2-17 years with multiple sclerosis. Sequenced material: blood. The CDR3 sequence: CASRTMTGTGGNEQFF. The CDR3 DNA follows: TGCGCCAGCCGGACGATGACCGGGACAGGGGGCAATGAGCAGTTCTTC.